A single TCR beta chain is shown here with its context. Stated time point: cycle 4 day 1 (C4D1), after six to seven weeks of nivolumab. Each patient experienced a relapse that followed autologous stem cell transplantation, and brentuximab vedotin exposure varied. Out of thawed PBMCs, magnetic negative selection purified CD4+ T cells. This sample is drawn from a study of PD-1 blockade in classical Hodgkin lymphoma. Data came from immunoSEQ multiplex PCR; TCRdb stores just in-frame clones and leaves some out. The sample shows 32,000 or so clones, around 86% of them seen only once. The CDR3 covers 13 residues. From germline, CDR1 is SNHLY and CDR2 FYNNEI. The J segment lost 4 bases and the V segment lost 8 bases, leaving 7 bases of the junction unmatched.

This clonotype was sampled from a human donor with classical Hodgkin lymphoma. The sample here was CD4+ T cells from blood, taken before the fourth cycle of nivolumab. J is TRBJ1-1 and V is TRBV2, with 7 nucleotides matching TRBD1. CDR3 in amino acids: CASEWAGGTEAFF. CDR3 bases: TGTGCCAGCGAATGGGCAGGGGGCACTGAAGCTTTCTTT.